This TCR beta chain came from a study of cytomegalovirus exposure and HLA in healthy donors. It was with 60 Vbeta and 13 Jbeta primers that the PCR ran. Measured with immunoSEQ multiplex PCR; TCRdb has only the in-frame clones, and not every one. The data hold some 170,000 clones, with roughly 10% observed a single time. CDR3 size: 14 residues. CDR1 is MNHEY and CDR2 is SMNVEV in the germline V gene (reference sequence). Trimming removed 3 bases from V and 0 bases from J, with 8 bases in between. The sequence came from a woman aged 25 to 39 in good health and CMV-seropositive. Sequenced material: PBMCs. This chain uses TRBV27 with TRBJ1-1, with unresolved D. The CDR3 DNA sequence: TGTGCCAGCAGTTTGGCACAGCTGAACACTGAAGCTTTCTTT. Amino acid sequence: CASSLAQLNTEAFF.